The present TCR beta chain was sequenced within a study of cytomegalovirus exposure and HLA in healthy donors. Study findings and constraints: Confirmation in vitro established that three CMV-associated chains were specific for CMV antigens. Cytomegalovirus-associated status was assigned to about 180 TCR beta chains.

Comment on this clone: What it recognizes is unknown.

This CDR3 contains 13 residues. CDR1 MNHEY and CDR2 SMNVEV come from the germline V gene (reference sequence). V trimming: 4 bases; J trimming: 6 bases; junction bases outside the gene matches: 4. Assay: immunoSEQ multiplex PCR; the TCRdb copy retains only in-frame clones and omits some. The table shows tens of thousands of clones, with over 85% occurring only once. The receptor was isolated from a woman in her thirties in good health and CMV-seropositive. The chain is built from TRBV27 and TRBJ2-3; TRBD1 matches 7 bases. The sample was PBMCs. The CDR3: CASSYRGHDTQYF. DNA for the CDR3: TGTGCCAGCAGTTACAGGGGTCATGATACGCAGTATTTT.